This T cell receptor (beta chain) was sequenced in a study of blood T cells in healthy people across ages. Turning to the study itself: Template switching retrieved approximately one barcoded beta molecule for each two T cells.

This clonotype has at least ten counts. Alongside a J-beta primer mix, a sample-barcoded 5' primer served in a second PCR lasting 7 to 11 cycles. A template-switch adaptor containing 12 random nucleotides labeled each cDNA molecule. Using its own MiXCR run on the 5' RACE reads, TCRdb lists one record per CDR3 protein. The table has about 640,000 distinct CDR3 sequences, 58% seen once. V dropped 2 bases and J dropped 4 bases, with 11 bases sitting between them. The CDR3 is made up of 14 amino acids. Germline V gene data show CDR1 as MGHRA and CDR2 as YSYEKL. This receptor was identified in a man in his fifties or sixties in good health. The sequenced sample consisted of blood. The chain is built from TRBV4-1 and TRBJ1-1; D call uncertain. The CDR3 DNA is TGCGCCAGCAGCCAAATCAGAGGGCCCACTGAAGCTTTCTTT. Translated, it gives CASSQIRGPTEAFF.